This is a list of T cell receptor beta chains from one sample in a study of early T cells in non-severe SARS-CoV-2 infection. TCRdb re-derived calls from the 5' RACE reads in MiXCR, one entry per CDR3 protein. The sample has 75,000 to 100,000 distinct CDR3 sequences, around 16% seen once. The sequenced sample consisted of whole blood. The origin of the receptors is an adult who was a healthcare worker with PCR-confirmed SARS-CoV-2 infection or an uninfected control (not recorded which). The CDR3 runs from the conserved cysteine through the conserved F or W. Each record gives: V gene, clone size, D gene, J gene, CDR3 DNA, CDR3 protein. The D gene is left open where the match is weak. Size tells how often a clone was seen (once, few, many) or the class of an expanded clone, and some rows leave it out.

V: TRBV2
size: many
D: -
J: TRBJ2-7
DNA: TGTGCCAGCAGGCCAGACTCCTACGAGCAGTACTTC
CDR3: CASRPDSYEQYF

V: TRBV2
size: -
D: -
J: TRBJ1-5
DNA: TGTGCCAGCAGTGCTTACCTCGATCAGCCCCAGCATTTT
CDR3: CASSAYLDQPQHF

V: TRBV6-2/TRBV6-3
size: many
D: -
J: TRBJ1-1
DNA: TGTGCCAGCAGTTACGGGCCCGAGACAGAAGCTTTCTTT
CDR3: CASSYGPETEAFF

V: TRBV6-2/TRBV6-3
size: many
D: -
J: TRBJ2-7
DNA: TGTGCCAGCATCAAGCTAGGCAGGTTCTACGAGCAGTACTTC
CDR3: CASIKLGRFYEQYF

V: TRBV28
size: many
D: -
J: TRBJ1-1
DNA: TGTGCCAGCAAGCGCACTGAAGCTTTCTTT
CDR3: CASKRTEAFF

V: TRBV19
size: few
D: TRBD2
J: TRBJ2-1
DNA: TGTGCCAGTACGGGCGGGGGACCCGGTAATGAGCAGTTCTTC
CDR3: CASTGGGPGNEQFF

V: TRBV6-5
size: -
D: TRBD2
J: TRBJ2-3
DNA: TGTGCCAGCAAACGCCGGCCCCCGACTAGCGGGGGAAGAGTGGGCACAGATACGCAGTATTTT
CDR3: CASKRRPPTSGGRVGTDTQYF

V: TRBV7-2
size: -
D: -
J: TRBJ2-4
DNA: TGTGCCAGCAGCCCCCGACAGGGAGGTACGGGGTTAGCCAAAAACATTCAGTACTTC
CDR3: CASSPRQGGTGLAKNIQYF

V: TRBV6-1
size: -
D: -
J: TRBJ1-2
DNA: TGTGCCAGCATCCTGGGGGGGAACCCCTATGGCTACACCTTC
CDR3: CASILGGNPYGYTF

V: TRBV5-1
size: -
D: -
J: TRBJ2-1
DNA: TGCGCCAGCAGCTTGGAACGAGGGGATGAGCAGTTCTTC
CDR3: CASSLERGDEQFF

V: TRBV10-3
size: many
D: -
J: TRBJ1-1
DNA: TGTGCCATCAGGGCAGGGCATGAAGCTTTCTTT
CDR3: CAIRAGHEAFF

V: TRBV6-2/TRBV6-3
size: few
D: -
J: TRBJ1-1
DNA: TGTGCCAGCAGTTATGCCCGGAATATGAACACTGAAGCTTTCTTT
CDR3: CASSYARNMNTEAFF

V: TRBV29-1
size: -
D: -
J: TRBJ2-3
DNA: TGCAGCGTGGGATGGTCTAGCACAGATACGCAGTATTTT
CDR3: CSVGWSSTDTQYF

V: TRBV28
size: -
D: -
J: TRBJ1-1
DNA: TGTGCCAGCAGTGGGACACCGAACACTGAAGCTTTCTTT
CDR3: CASSGTPNTEAFF

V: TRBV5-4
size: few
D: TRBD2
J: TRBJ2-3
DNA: TGTGCCAGCAGTTTGGAGCGGGGGGGCCGCGATACGCAGTATTTT
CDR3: CASSLERGGRDTQYF

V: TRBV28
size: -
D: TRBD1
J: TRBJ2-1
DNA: TGTGCCAGCAGTTGGACAGGGTGGGAGCAGTTCTTC
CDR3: CASSWTGWEQFF

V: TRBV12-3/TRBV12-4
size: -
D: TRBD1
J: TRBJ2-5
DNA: TGTGCCAGCACCCCCGGGACAGGGGTCTACACCAGGGAGACCCAGTACTTC
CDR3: CASTPGTGVYTRETQYF

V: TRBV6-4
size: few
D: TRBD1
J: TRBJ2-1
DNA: TGTGCCAGCAGCGCAACCGGGACAGGATTCAATGAGCAGTTCTTC
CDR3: CASSATGTGFNEQFF

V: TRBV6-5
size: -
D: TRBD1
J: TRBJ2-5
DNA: TGTGCCAGCACCTCTCCGGACAGGGGGAAAGAAGAGACCCAGTACTTC
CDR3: CASTSPDRGKEETQYF

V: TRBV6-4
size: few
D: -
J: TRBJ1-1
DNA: TGTGCCAGCAGTGACGGGGACGTAGGTGAAGCTTTCTTT
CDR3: CASSDGDVGEAFF

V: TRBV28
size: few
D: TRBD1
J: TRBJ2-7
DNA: TGTGCCAGCAAATCTAGGCGGCAGGGGGCCCACGAGCAGTACTTC
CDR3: CASKSRRQGAHEQYF

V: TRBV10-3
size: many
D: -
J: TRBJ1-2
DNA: TGTGCCACCAGACAGGATGGCTACACCTTC
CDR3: CATRQDGYTF

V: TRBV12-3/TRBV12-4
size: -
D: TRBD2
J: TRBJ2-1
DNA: TGTGCCAGCAGTGTAACCGGGACTAGCGGGAGTATTGCCTACAATGAGCAGTTCTTC
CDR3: CASSVTGTSGSIAYNEQFF

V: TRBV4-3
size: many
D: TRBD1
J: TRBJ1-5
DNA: TGCGCCAGCAGCCAAGCCAGGGGGATCGGTCAGCCCCAGCATTTT
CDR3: CASSQARGIGQPQHF

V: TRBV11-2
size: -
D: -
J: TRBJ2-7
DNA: TGTGCCAGCAGCACCGCCCCCCCGGGAGAGCAGTACTTC
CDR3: CASSTAPPGEQYF

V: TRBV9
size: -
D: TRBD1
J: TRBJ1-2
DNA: TGTGCCAGCAGCGGGGGACAGGCCTCTGGCTACACCTTC
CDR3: CASSGGQASGYTF

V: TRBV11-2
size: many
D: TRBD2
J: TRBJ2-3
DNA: TGTGCCAGCAGCCGAACGGGGGGGCCAGTAGATACGCAGTATTTT
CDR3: CASSRTGGPVDTQYF

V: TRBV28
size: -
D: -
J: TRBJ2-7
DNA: TGTGCCAGCAGTTTCAGGACGGGGGAGCAGTACTTC
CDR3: CASSFRTGEQYF

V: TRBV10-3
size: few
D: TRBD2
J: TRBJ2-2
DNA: TGTGCCAGTACGGGACTAGCGGACGGGGAGCTGTTTTTT
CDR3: CASTGLADGELFF

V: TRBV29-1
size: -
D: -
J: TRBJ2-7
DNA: TGCAGCGTCAGGGGGGGGGACAGTGCCTACGAGCAGTACTTC
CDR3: CSVRGGDSAYEQYF

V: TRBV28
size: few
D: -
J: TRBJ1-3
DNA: TGTGCCAGCAGTCTACAGGTCTCTGGAAACACCATATATTTT
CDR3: CASSLQVSGNTIYF

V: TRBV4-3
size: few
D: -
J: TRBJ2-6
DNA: TGCGCCAGCAGCCAAGATCGAACAGAAATCTTAACCTCTGGGGCCAACGTCCTGACTTTC
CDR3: CASSQDRTEILTSGANVLTF

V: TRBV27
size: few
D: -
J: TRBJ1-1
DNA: TGTGCCAGCAGTCCTACAGGGTTGGGAGCTTTCTTT
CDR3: CASSPTGLGAFF

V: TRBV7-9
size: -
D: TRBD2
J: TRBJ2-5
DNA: TGTGCCAGCAGCTTTATAGCGGGAGGAGAGACCCAGTACTTC
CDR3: CASSFIAGGETQYF

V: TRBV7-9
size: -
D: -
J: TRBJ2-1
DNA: TGTGCCAGCAGCTACGCGGGACTCCTTAATGAGCAGTTCTTC
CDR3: CASSYAGLLNEQFF

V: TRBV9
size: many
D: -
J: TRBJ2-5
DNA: TGTGCCAGCTCATACGCGGGGCAGGGTAGCGAGACCCAGTACTTC
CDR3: CASSYAGQGSETQYF

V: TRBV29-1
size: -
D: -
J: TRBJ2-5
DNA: TGCAGCGTTGAATGGTTACAGGAGGAGACCCAGTACTTC
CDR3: CSVEWLQEETQYF

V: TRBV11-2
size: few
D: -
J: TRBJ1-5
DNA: TGTGCCAGCAGCTTAGGAGCCACCGGAGAGCCCCAGCATTTT
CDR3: CASSLGATGEPQHF

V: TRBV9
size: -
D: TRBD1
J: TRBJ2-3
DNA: TGTGCCAGCAGCCCGTGGGACAGTCTTGTTAGCACAGATACGCAGTATTTT
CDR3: CASSPWDSLVSTDTQYF

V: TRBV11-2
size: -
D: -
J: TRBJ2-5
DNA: TGTGCCAGCAGAAGAAATCTACAGATCCAAGAGACCCAGTACTTC
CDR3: CASRRNLQIQETQYF

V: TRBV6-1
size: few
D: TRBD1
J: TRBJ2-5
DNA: TGTGCCAGCAGTGTCGGGACAGGGCTAGAGACCCAGTACTTC
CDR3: CASSVGTGLETQYF

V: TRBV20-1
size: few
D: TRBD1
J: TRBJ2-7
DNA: TGCAGTGCTAGAGACAATTCTCCGGGACAGGTACTGCTTGCCTACGAGCAGTACTTC
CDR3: CSARDNSPGQVLLAYEQYF

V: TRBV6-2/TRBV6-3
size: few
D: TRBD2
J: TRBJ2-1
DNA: TGTGCCAGCAGCCAAAAATCCCCGGGACTAGCAAATGAGCAGTTCTTC
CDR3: CASSQKSPGLANEQFF

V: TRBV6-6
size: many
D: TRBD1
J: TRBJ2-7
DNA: TGTGCCAGCAGTCTCCGGGACAGGGGGAGTGAGCAGTACTTC
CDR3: CASSLRDRGSEQYF

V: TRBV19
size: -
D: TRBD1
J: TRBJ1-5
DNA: TGTGCCAGTAGCTTTCCAGGGGGAGGTCAGCCCCAGCATTTT
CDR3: CASSFPGGGQPQHF

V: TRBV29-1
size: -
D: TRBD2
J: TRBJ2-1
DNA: TGCAGCGTTAGGACTAGCGGGAGCTTTAAGGAGCAGTTCTTC
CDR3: CSVRTSGSFKEQFF

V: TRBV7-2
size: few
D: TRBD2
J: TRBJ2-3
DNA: TGTGCCAGCAGCTTGACTAGCTGGAGAGATACGCAGTATTTT
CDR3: CASSLTSWRDTQYF

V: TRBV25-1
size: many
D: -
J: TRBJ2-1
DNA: TGTGCCAGTGCCCGGGACTCGGGAAAAGAGCAGTTCTTC
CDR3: CASARDSGKEQFF

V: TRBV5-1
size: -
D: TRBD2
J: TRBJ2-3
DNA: TGCGCCAGTAAGACGAGCGGGGGGACCACAGATACGCAGTATTTT
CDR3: CASKTSGGTTDTQYF

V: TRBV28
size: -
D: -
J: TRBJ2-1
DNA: TGTGCCAGCAGTGACAGGACAGCCTACAATGAGCAGTTCTTC
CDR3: CASSDRTAYNEQFF

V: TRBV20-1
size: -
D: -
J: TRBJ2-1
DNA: TGCAGTGCTAGAGATCAACTAGCTAATGAGCAGTTCTTC
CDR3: CSARDQLANEQFF

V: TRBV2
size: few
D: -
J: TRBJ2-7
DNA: TGTGCCAGCAGTACACAGGGCGGGTACGAGCAGTACTTC
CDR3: CASSTQGGYEQYF

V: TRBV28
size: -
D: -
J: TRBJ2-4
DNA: TGTGCCAGCAGTGGGGCCCTGAAGGGAAACATTCAGTACTTC
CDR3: CASSGALKGNIQYF

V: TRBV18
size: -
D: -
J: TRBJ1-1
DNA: TGTGCCAGCTCACCAAACGGGGAGGGCACTGAAGCTTTCTTT
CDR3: CASSPNGEGTEAFF

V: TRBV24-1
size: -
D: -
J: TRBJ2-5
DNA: TGTGCCACCAGTGACACAGACTTGCTCCAAGAGACCCAGTACTTC
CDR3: CATSDTDLLQETQYF

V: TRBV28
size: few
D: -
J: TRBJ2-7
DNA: TGTGCCAGCAGTTTGAGCGGCAGGATTACCTACGAGCAGTACTTC
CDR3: CASSLSGRITYEQYF

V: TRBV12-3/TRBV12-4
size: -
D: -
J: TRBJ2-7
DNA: TGTGCCAGCAGTTTGTCACGCAGGGCCAACTACGAGCAGTACTTC
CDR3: CASSLSRRANYEQYF

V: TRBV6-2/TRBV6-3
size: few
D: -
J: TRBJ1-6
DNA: TGTGCCAGTAACAGGGAGAGTAATTCACCCCTCCACTTT
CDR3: CASNRESNSPLHF

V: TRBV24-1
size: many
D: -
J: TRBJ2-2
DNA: TGTGCCACCAGTGATTCGCGGCAGCGCCCGAACACCGGGGAGCTGTTTTTT
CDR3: CATSDSRQRPNTGELFF